These 21 T cell receptor beta chains share one sample of origin, sequenced in a study of blood T cell repertoires in COVID-19. The table came from immunoSEQ multiplex PCR; TCRdb's copy has only in-frame clones and leaves some out. The table includes about 320,000 clones, 89% detected once. The sample comprised PBMCs or T cells enriched from blood (not recorded which). These receptors came from a man between 60 and 70 years old who had recovered from COVID-19.

The chain employs TRBV28 and TRBJ1-5; 8 nucleotides line up with TRBD1. With V trimmed by 5 bases and J by 2 bases, 5 bases remained unmatched. Germline CDR1 MDHEN, CDR2 SYDVKM. This CDR3 spans 15 amino acids. The CDR3 DNA is TGTGCCAGCAGTGCTCTGACAGGGGGCAATCAGCCCCAGCATTTT. This encodes CASSALTGGNQPQHF.

The chain employs TRBV6-4 and TRBJ2-1; 9 nucleotides line up with TRBD1. The ends lost 8 bases at V and 7 bases at J; junction bases unmatched: 0. Germline V gene data show CDR1 as MRHNA and CDR2 as SNTAGT. This CDR3 is 11 amino acids long. This CDR3 reads CASGQGNEQFF. In DNA form, the CDR3 reads TGTGCCAGCGGACAGGGGAATGAGCAGTTCTTC.

The chain combines TRBV5-6 with TRBJ2-3; D is possibly TRBD1 (5 bases). The germline gives CDR1 SGHDT, CDR2 YYEEEE. Between the trimmed V and J ends, which lost 1 base and 3 bases, there was a span of 15 bases. The CDR3 contains 16 residues. The CDR3 sequence: CASSLIGQGPTDTQYF. The DNA for the CDR3 is TGTGCCAGCAGCTTGATCGGCCAGGGTCCGACAGATACGCAGTATTTT. Supplemented by reference TRBV5-6 and TRBJ2-3, the full variable domain reads DAGVTQSPTHLIKTRGQQVTLRCSPKSGHDTVSWYQQALGQGPQFIFQYYEEEERQRGNFPDRFSGHQFPNYSSELNVNALLLGDSALYLCASSLIGQGPTDTQYFGPGTRLTVL.

This clone turned up a few times. This chain joins TRBV12-3 or TRBV12-4 and TRBJ2-1; possibly TRBD2 for D (5 bases). The CDR3 consists of 13 residues. V shed 0 bases and J shed 10 bases, with 10 bases lying between them. As DNA, the CDR3 is TGTGCCAGCAGTTTAGCGGGAGTAGGGGAGCAGTTCTTC. This sequence encodes CASSLAGVGEQFF.

The chain carries TRBV28 and TRBJ1-2; no clear D gene. The CDR3 extends over 13 amino acids. V lost 7 bases and J 8 bases, leaving 17 bases between the germline ends. The germline V gene encodes CDR1 MDHEN and CDR2 SYDVKM. In nucleotides, the CDR3 is TGTGCCAGCAATTCCCTATATCCCCGGGGCTACACCTTC. Encoded protein: CASNSLYPRGYTF.

This rearrangement joins TRBV28 to TRBJ2-1; 10 nucleotides match TRBD2. Germline values: CDR1 MDHEN, CDR2 SYDVKM. The CDR3 contains 22 residues. V was pared by 9 bases and J by 9 bases, with 35 bases of the junction left unmatched. The CDR3 nucleotides are TGTGCCAGTAAAACCCGTTTTACCGGGGCTCATGCGCTGACTAGCGGGTTTCTTGAGCAGTTCTTC. This gives the protein CASKTRFTGAHALTSGFLEQFF.

The chain employs TRBV4-1 and TRBJ2-2; TRBD1 agrees at 9 bases. The CDR3 runs to 19 residues. Germline CDR1 reads MGHRA; CDR2 reads YSYEKL. With V trimmed by 2 bases and J by 6 bases, 16 bases remained unmatched. CDR3 sequence reads: CASSQTYRGRSSYAGELFF. The CDR3 region has the DNA TGCGCCAGCAGCCAAACTTACAGGGGGCGGAGTTCATACGCCGGGGAGCTGTTTTTT.

This clone has a handful of counts. The chain is built from TRBV5-1 and TRBJ1-1; TRBD1 is a possible D gene (6 bases). V lost 4 bases to trimming and J lost 7 bases, with 23 bases between them. CDR1 and CDR2 (germline): SGHRS, YFSETQ. The CDR3 spans 16 residues. The chain's CDR3 is CASSTGTGARGVEAFF. The CDR3 region has the DNA TGCGCCAGCAGCACGGGAACAGGTGCCAGGGGAGTTGAAGCTTTCTTT.

The J gene is TRBJ2-3, the V gene TRBV5-1; 7 nucleotides align to TRBD2. After removal of 1 base from V and 2 bases from J, the junction contained 7 bases not matched to a gene. Germline V gives CDR1 SGHRS, CDR2 YFSETQ. The CDR3 has 16 residues. The CDR3 protein is CASSLRLADFTDTQYF. CDR3 DNA sequence: TGCGCCAGCAGCTTGCGCCTAGCGGATTTCACAGATACGCAGTATTTT.

This chain uses TRBV28 with TRBJ2-3, with 9 positions matching TRBD1. The CDR3 sequence is 14 residues long. The ends lost 3 bases at V and 4 bases at J; junction bases unmatched: 2. Germline V gene lookup returns CDR1 MDHEN and CDR2 SYDVKM. The CDR3 DNA sequence: TGTGCCAGCAGTTTCGACAGGGGGGCAGATACGCAGTATTTT. Amino acids: CASSFDRGADTQYF.

The chain is built from TRBV5-4 and TRBJ1-3, with 9 bases fitting TRBD1. CDR3 length: 16 residues. The V gene end was trimmed by 2 bases and the J gene end by 0 bases; junction bases not matched to a gene: 3. Germline values: CDR1 SGHNT, CDR2 YYREEE (reference sequence). In DNA form, the CDR3 reads TGTGCCAGCAGCTTTCTGGGACAGGGCTCTGGAAACACCATATATTTT. It specifies CASSFLGQGSGNTIYF. Using reference TRBV5-4 and TRBJ1-3 for the parts outside the CDR3, the full variable domain is ETGVTQSPTHLIKTRGQQVTLRCSSQSGHNTVSWYQQALGQGPQFIFQYYREEENGRGNFPPRFSGLQFPNYSSELNVNALELDDSALYLCASSFLGQGSGNTIYFGEGSWLTVV.

The chain links TRBV7-9 to TRBJ1-2; D is possibly TRBD1 (6 bases). The CDR3 contains 15 residues. Germline lookup yields CDR1 SEHNR and CDR2 FQNEAQ (reference sequence). Trimming took 5 bases from V and 4 from J, leaving 17 bases between them. This CDR3 is CASSPNRESGYGYTF. The CDR3 bases are TGTGCCAGCAGCCCGAACAGGGAATCGGGCTATGGCTACACCTTC.

V is TRBV5-6 and J is TRBJ2-5, with D perhaps TRBD1 (5 bases). CDR1 is SGHDT and CDR2 is YYEEEE in the germline V gene. The CDR3 runs 14 residues. V was clipped by 0 bases and J by 2 bases, with 8 bases between them. CDR3 protein: CASSLEDRQETQYF. The CDR3 DNA reads TGTGCCAGCAGCTTGGAAGACAGACAAGAGACCCAGTACTTC.

The rearrangement links TRBV5-8 to TRBJ1-5, with D uncertain. This CDR3 is built from 15 residues. The V gene lost 1 base and the J gene lost 1 base, with 9 bases spanning the gap. CDR1 and CDR2 (germline): SGHTS, YDEGEE. Here the CDR3 reads CASSLRSSSNQPQHF. CDR3 in DNA: TGTGCCAGCAGCTTGCGCAGTTCCAGCAATCAGCCCCAGCATTTT.

The V call is TRBV6-2 or TRBV6-3, the J call TRBJ2-1; D gene unclear. This CDR3 region has 14 residues. Trimming cost V 1 base and J 9 bases, with 13 bases left between them. Germline-derived CDR1 and CDR2 are MNHEY and SVGEGT. CDR3 region: CASSYFLVGSEQFF. The CDR3 DNA is TGTGCCAGCAGTTACTTCCTAGTCGGCAGTGAGCAGTTCTTC.

J is TRBJ2-1 and V is TRBV7-2; TRBD1 might be the D (5 bases). Germline CDR1 reads SGHTA; CDR2 reads FQGNSA. The CDR3 runs to 17 residues. Between the trimmed V and J ends, which lost 3 bases and 12 bases, there was a span of 27 bases. The CDR3 DNA sequence: TGTGCCAGCAGCTTCCAACCGGCGGCAGGGTCGGGTGTTGCGCAGTTCTTC. The encoded protein is CASSFQPAAGSGVAQFF.

This clone was seen a few times. The genes are TRBV28 and TRBJ2-7, with 8 bases lining up with TRBD2. After removal of 6 bases from V and 3 bases from J, the junction contained 7 bases not matched to a gene. The CDR3 contains 14 residues. Per germline, CDR1 MDHEN and CDR2 SYDVKM. CDR3 nucleotide sequence: TGTGCCAGCAGCCCCAGCGGGAGTGTCTACGAGCAGTACTTC. This gives the protein CASSPSGSVYEQYF.

This chain uses TRBV24-1 with TRBJ2-1, with D possibly matching TRBD1 (5 bases). The length of the CDR3 is 16 residues. From germline, CDR1 is KGHDR and CDR2 SFDVKD. V was shortened by 3 bases and J by 1 base, with 12 bases between the two germline ends. The CDR3 region is CATSDPRAGSYNEQFF. CDR3 nucleotides: TGTGCCACCAGTGATCCTCGGGCAGGGTCCTACAATGAGCAGTTCTTC.

The chain has TRBV10-3 and TRBJ1-1, with 11 bases fitting TRBD1. Per the germline V gene, CDR1 is ENHRY and CDR2 is SYGVKD. J lost 5 bases, V lost 2 bases, and 7 bases had no gene match. The length of the CDR3 is 16 residues. The CDR3 bases are TGTGCCATCAGTGAGGGGCGGGACAGGGGGATGACTGAAGCTTTCTTT. It codes for CAISEGRDRGMTEAFF.

CDR3 residues: CASSSLAGGGYGYTF. In DNA, the CDR3 is TGTGCCAGCAGTTCGCTGGCAGGGGGCGGCTATGGCTACACCTTC. J is TRBJ1-2 and V is TRBV6-5; 8 nucleotides match TRBD1. This CDR3 has 15 residues. From germline, CDR1 is MNHEY and CDR2 SVGAGI. Trimming removed 4 bases from V and 4 bases from J; junction bases left unmatched: 8.

The chain is built from TRBV18 and TRBJ1-5; no clear D. Trimming shortened V by 4 bases and J by 10 bases, and 11 bases separated the two germline ends. The CDR3 extends over 12 amino acids. CDR1 and CDR2 (germline): KGHSH, LQKENI. CDR3: CASSLPSSPQHF. CDR3 bases: TGTGCCAGCTCACTCCCGTCCTCCCCCCAGCATTTT.